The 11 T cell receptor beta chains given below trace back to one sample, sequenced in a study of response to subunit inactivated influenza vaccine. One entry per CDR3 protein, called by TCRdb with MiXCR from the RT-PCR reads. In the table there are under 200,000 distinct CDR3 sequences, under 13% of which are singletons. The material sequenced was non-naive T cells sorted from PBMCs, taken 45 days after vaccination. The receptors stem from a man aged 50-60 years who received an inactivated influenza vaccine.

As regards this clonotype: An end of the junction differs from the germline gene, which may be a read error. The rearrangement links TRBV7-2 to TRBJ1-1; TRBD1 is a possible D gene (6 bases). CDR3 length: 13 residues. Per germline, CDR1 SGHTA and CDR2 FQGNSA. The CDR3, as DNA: TGTGCCAGCAGCAAACAGGGTTACACTGAAGCTCTCTTT. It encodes CASSKQGYTEALF. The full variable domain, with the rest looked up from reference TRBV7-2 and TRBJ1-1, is GAGVSQSPSNKVTEKGKDVELRCDPISGHTALYWYRQSLGQGLEFLIYFQGNSAPDKSGLPSDRFSAERTGGSVSTLTIQRTQQEDSAVYLCASSKQGYTEALFGQGTRLTVV.

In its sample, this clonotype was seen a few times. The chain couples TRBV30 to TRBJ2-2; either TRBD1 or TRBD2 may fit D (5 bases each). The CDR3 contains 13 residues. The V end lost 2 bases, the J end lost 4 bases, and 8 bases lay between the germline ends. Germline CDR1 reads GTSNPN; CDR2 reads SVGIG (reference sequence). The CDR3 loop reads CAWSMGVTGELFF. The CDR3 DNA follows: TGTGCCTGGAGTATGGGGGTCACCGGGGAGCTGTTTTTT.

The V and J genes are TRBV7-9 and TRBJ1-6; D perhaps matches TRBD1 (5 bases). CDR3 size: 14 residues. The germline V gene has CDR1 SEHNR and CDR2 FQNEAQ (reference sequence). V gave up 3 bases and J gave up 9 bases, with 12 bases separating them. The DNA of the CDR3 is TGTGCCAGCAGCTTGGGGGGGGAGGGTTCACCCCTCCACTTT. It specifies CASSLGGEGSPLHF. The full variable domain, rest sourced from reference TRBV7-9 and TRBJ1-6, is DTGVSQNPRHKITKRGQNVTFRCDPISEHNRLYWYRQTLGQGPEFLTYFQNEAQLEKSRLLSDRFSAERPKGSFSTLEIQRTEQGDSAMYLCASSLGGEGSPLHFGNGTRLTVT.

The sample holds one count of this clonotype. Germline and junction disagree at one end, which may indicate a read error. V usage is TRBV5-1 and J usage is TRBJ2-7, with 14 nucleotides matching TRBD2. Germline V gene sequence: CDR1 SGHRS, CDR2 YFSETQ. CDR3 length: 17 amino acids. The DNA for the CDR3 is TGCGCCCGCAGCTTGATGACTAGCGGGGGGGTCCCCTACGAGCAGTACTTC. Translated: CARSLMTSGGVPYEQYF.

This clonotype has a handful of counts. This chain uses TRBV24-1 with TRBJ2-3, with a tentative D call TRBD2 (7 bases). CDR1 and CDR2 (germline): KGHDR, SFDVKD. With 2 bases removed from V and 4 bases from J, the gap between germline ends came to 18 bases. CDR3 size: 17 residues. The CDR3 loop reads CATSDYGGGAGSDTQYF. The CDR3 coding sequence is TGTGCCACCAGTGATTACGGCGGGGGCGCGGGCTCAGATACGCAGTATTTT.

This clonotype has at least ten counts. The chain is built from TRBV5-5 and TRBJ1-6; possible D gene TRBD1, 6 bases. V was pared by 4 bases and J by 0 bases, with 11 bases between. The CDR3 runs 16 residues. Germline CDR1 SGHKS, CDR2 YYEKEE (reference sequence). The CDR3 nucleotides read TGTGCCAGCAGCCTCCGACAGGACTCCTATAATTCACCCCTCCACTTT. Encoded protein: CASSLRQDSYNSPLHF.

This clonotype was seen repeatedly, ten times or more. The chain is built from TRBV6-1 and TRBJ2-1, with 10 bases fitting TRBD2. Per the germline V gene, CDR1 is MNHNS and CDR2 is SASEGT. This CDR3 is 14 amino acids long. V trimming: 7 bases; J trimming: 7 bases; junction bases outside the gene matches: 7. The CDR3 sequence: CASTRAGGLNEQFF. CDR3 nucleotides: TGTGCCAGCACCCGAGCGGGGGGGCTGAATGAGCAGTTCTTC.

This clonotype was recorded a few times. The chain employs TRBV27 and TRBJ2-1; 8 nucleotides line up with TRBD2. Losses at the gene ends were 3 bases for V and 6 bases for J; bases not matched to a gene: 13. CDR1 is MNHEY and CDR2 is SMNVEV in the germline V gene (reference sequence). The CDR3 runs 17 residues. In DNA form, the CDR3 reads TGTGCCAGCAGTTTTGAGGTAGCGGGAATCTTCCGCAATGAGCAGTTCTTC. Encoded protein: CASSFEVAGIFRNEQFF.

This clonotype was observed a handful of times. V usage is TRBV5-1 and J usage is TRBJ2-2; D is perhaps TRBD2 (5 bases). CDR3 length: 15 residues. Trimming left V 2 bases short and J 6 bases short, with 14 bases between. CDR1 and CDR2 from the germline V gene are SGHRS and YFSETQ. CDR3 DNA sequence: TGCGCCAGCAGCTTATTAGCCCAACTAGCCGGGGAGCTGTTTTTT. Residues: CASSLLAQLAGELFF.

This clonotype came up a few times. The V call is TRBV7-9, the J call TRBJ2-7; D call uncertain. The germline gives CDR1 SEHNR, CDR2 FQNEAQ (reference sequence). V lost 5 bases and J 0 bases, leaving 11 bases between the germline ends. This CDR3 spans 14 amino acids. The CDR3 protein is CASSPDPNSYEQYF. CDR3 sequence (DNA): TGTGCCAGCAGCCCTGATCCCAACTCCTACGAGCAGTACTTC.

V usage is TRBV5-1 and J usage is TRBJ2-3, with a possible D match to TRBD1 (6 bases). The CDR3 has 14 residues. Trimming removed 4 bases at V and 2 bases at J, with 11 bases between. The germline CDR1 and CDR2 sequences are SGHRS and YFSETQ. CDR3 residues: CASSPGQTTDTQYF. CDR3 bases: TGCGCCAGCAGCCCCGGACAGACCACAGATACGCAGTATTTT.